This T cell receptor beta chain was recorded in a study of cytomegalovirus exposure and HLA in healthy donors. V lost 6 bases and J lost 8; bases outside the gene matches: 10. The CDR3 totals 13 residues. The germline V gene has CDR1 SQVTM and CDR2 ANQGSEA. The PCR had 60 Vbeta and 13 Jbeta primers. Produced via immunoSEQ multiplex PCR; TCRdb's table is partial and in-frame only. The sample consists of around 140,000 clones, 65% to 80% of them appearing once. When sampled, the donors appeared nominally healthy, though they likely had unrecorded immune exposures. The source of this sequence is a woman aged 18-29 years in good health and CMV-seronegative. The chain couples TRBV29-1 to TRBJ2-1; 7 nucleotides line up with TRBD2. The sample comprised PBMCs. The CDR3 sequence: CSVGGSTMDEQFF. The DNA of the CDR3 is TGCAGCGTAGGCGGGAGCACCATGGATGAGCAGTTCTTC.